This T cell receptor beta chain is drawn from a study of T cell changes during pregnancy in multiple sclerosis. Profiled with immunoSEQ multiplex PCR; TCRdb holds only in-frame clones, not every one. The data contain about 32,000 clones, roughly 87% of them singletons. V lost 3 bases and J lost 6; bases outside the gene matches: 11. The CDR3 contains 16 residues. The germline V gene encodes CDR1 MNHEY and CDR2 SMNVEV (reference sequence). Specimen: CD8+ T cells from peripheral blood mononuclear cells, collected in the first trimester of pregnancy. The sequence was obtained from a female donor with multiple sclerosis, enrolled in a pregnancy study. J is TRBJ2-7 and V is TRBV27; 10 bases map to TRBD1. Written as DNA, the CDR3 is TGTGCCAGCAGTTTTGGGGCCGGGACAGGGGTAAGCGAGCAGTACTTC. This codes for CASSFGAGTGVSEQYF.